A single sample gave rise to the 27 T cell receptor beta chains below, sequenced in a study of T cells after yellow fever vaccination. TCRdb called the 5' RACE reads again in MiXCR, with one record for every CDR3 protein. This sample carries 150,000 to 200,000 distinct CDR3 sequences, approximately 6% of them seen once, and the ten largest clones take less than 3%. Sequenced here: CD4+ T cells sorted from PBMCs, sampled on the day of the first yellow fever vaccination. These receptors were collected from a man younger than 35 who received the YFV17D yellow fever vaccine.

This clonotype was observed a handful of times. V is TRBV7-3 and J is TRBJ1-1; tentative D call: TRBD1 (5 bases). The germline V gene has CDR1 SGHTA and CDR2 FQGTGA. V was clipped by 6 bases and J by 6 bases, with 17 bases between them. CDR3 length equals 14 residues. For the CDR3, the DNA is TGTGCCAGCAGGGGAGGGGCTCGGACGGCTGAAGCTTTCTTT. It yields the protein CASRGGARTAEAFF.

The sample holds many counts of this clonotype. The chain joins TRBV5-1 to TRBJ2-7; D might be TRBD1 (6 bases). The germline gives CDR1 SGHRS, CDR2 YFSETQ. Trimming took off 2 bases at V and 3 bases at J, with 9 bases between the two ends. The CDR3 sequence is 13 residues long. The DNA of the CDR3 is TGCGCCAGCAGCTTACAGGGTGGCTACGAGCAGTACGTC. Encoded protein: CASSLQGGYEQYV.

The chain links TRBV5-1 to TRBJ1-5; no definite D call. CDR1 is SGHRS and CDR2 is YFSETQ in the germline V gene. Trimming removed 0 bases at V and 2 bases at J, with 9 bases between. The CDR3 is made up of 15 amino acids. The CDR3 coding sequence is TGCGCCAGCAGCTTGGATGGGTTGGGCAATCAGCCCCAGCATTTT. Translating it yields CASSLDGLGNQPQHF. The entire variable domain, with the rest obtained from reference TRBV5-1 and TRBJ1-5, is as follows: KAGVTQTPRYLIKTRGQQVTLSCSPISGHRSVSWYQQTPGQGLQFLFEYFSETQRNKGNFPGRFSGRQFSNSRSEMNVSTLELGDSALYLCASSLDGLGNQPQHFGDGTRLSIL.

This clonotype was observed many times. This chain uses TRBV5-8 with TRBJ2-3, with TRBD1 matching 8 bases. V lost 4 bases, J lost 2 bases, and 9 bases stayed unmatched. CDR1 and CDR2 (germline): SGHTS, YDEGEE. The CDR3 spans 16 residues. The CDR3 sequence: CASSLGQGPNTDTQYF. The CDR3 region has the DNA TGTGCCAGCAGCCTAGGACAGGGCCCCAACACAGATACGCAGTATTTT.

There are a few counts of this clonotype. This chain uses TRBV29-1 with TRBJ1-5, with D perhaps TRBD1 (6 bases). CDR1 and CDR2 from the germline V gene are SQVTM and ANQGSEA. Between the trimmed V and J ends, which lost 4 bases and 0 bases, there was a span of 16 bases. The CDR3 is 16 residues long. CDR3 DNA sequence: TGCAGCGTTGCACAGGGAACTCCATATAGCAATCAGCCCCAGCATTTT. It is translated as CSVAQGTPYSNQPQHF.

The sample holds a few counts of this clonotype. The J gene is TRBJ2-5, the V gene TRBV5-1, with 7 bases lining up with TRBD1. V was clipped by 4 bases and J by 2 bases; unmatched bases: 5. In germline, CDR1 is SGHRS, CDR2 YFSETQ. The CDR3 sequence is 14 residues long. The CDR3 DNA reads TGCGCCAGCAGCCTATGGGACAGACAAGAGACCCAGTACTTC. It codes for CASSLWDRQETQYF.

This clonotype occurred many times. The CDR3 nucleotides read TGCAGTCCCAAAGGGGGGGGAGAGACCCAGTACTTC. Translating gives CSPKGGGETQYF. This chain joins TRBV20-1 and TRBJ2-5, with TRBD2 as a possible D gene (7 bases). V lost 8 bases, J lost 4 bases, and 14 bases lay in between. CDR1 and CDR2 (germline): DFQATT, SNEGSKA (reference sequence). The CDR3 extends over 12 amino acids.

This clonotype came up a few times. The chain employs TRBV20-1 and TRBJ1-1; 10 bases line up with TRBD1. The V and J ends lost 6 bases and 3 bases, in that order; junction bases with no gene match: 1. Per the germline V gene, CDR1 is DFQATT and CDR2 is SNEGSKA (reference sequence). The CDR3 covers 12 residues. CDR3 nucleotides: TGCAGTGCGGGGACAGGGGACACTGAAGCTTTCTTT. It specifies CSAGTGDTEAFF.

This clonotype was recorded many times. This rearrangement joins TRBV28 to TRBJ2-5; 11 positions agree with TRBD2. The ends lost 1 base at V and 5 bases at J; junction bases unmatched: 6. Germline lookup yields CDR1 MDHEN and CDR2 SYDVKM. The CDR3 loop spans 16 amino acids. The DNA of the CDR3 is TGTGCCAGCAGTTTATACCTAGCGGGGGGCAAGGAGACCCAGTACTTC. Its translation: CASSLYLAGGKETQYF.

The J gene is TRBJ1-2, the V gene TRBV5-1; possibly TRBD1 for D (5 bases). The germline V gene has CDR1 SGHRS and CDR2 YFSETQ. V was cut by 0 bases and J by 7 bases, with 19 bases left in between. The CDR3 contains 16 residues. CDR3 loop: CASSLVGGSRGSGYTF. The CDR3 coding sequence is TGCGCCAGCAGCTTGGTGGGGGGATCCCGAGGGAGTGGCTACACCTTC.

This clonotype was seen repeatedly, ten times or more. The rearrangement uses TRBV20-1 and TRBJ1-5; 7 bases match TRBD1. Per the germline V gene, CDR1 is DFQATT and CDR2 is SNEGSKA (reference sequence). The CDR3 has 13 residues. Germline trimming cut 6 bases from V and 5 bases from J; bases unmatched to any gene: 7. The CDR3 region has the DNA TGCAGTGCAGGGGTAGGGGGCGATCAGCCCCAGCATTTT. Translating it yields CSAGVGGDQPQHF.

This clonotype was observed many times. The rearrangement links TRBV6-1 to TRBJ2-7; 7 nucleotides agree with TRBD1. The CDR3 sequence is 13 residues long. CDR1 and CDR2 from the germline V gene are MNHNS and SASEGT. V gave up 3 bases and J gave up 2 bases; unmatched junction bases: 1. CDR3 DNA: TGTGCCAGCAGTGATGGGACAGCCTACGAGCAGTACGTC. Protein: CASSDGTAYEQYV.

Regarding this clonotype: A read error may explain this, as a much larger clone is one base away. The chain joins TRBV5-1 to TRBJ1-1; D gene unclear. CDR1 is SGHRS and CDR2 is YFSETQ in the germline V gene. This CDR3 is 13 amino acids long. V lost 6 bases to trimming and J lost 5 bases, with 14 bases between them. CDR3 DNA sequence: TGCGCCAGCACCCTCCGCCTGGGGACTGAAGCTTTCTTT. This sequence encodes CASTLRLGTEAFF.

V gene TRBV6-5 combines with J gene TRBJ2-4; the D call may be TRBD1 or TRBD2 (5 bases each). The CDR3 consists of 15 residues. The ends were cut back, 2 bases at V and 0 bases at J, with 8 bases in the middle. The germline CDR1 and CDR2 sequences are MNHEY and SVGAGI. This chain's CDR3 is CASSYTGLAKNIQYF. The DNA of the CDR3 is TGTGCCAGCAGTTACACAGGACTAGCCAAAAACATTCAGTACTTC.

This clonotype was observed at least ten times. V and J are TRBV7-9 and TRBJ1-6; TRBD1 is a possible D gene (5 bases). The germline CDR1 and CDR2 sequences are SEHNR and FQNEAQ (reference sequence). V was clipped by 3 bases and J by 9 bases, with 12 bases between them. The CDR3 totals 14 residues. The chain's CDR3 is CASSFTGGVSPLHF. In DNA, the CDR3 is TGTGCCAGCAGCTTCACGGGGGGGGTTTCACCCCTCCACTTT. Supplemented by reference TRBV7-9 and TRBJ1-6, the full variable domain reads DTGVSQNPRHKITKRGQNVTFRCDPISEHNRLYWYRQTLGQGPEFLTYFQNEAQLEKSRLLSDRFSAERPKGSFSTLEIQRTEQGDSAMYLCASSFTGGVSPLHFGNGTRLTVT.

In this sample, this clonotype turned up a few times. The gene calls are TRBV7-9 and TRBJ1-1, with 7 nucleotides matching TRBD1. Germline-derived CDR1 and CDR2 are SEHNR and FQNEAQ (reference sequence). This CDR3 is 16 amino acids long. The V segment lost 1 base and the J segment 5 bases; nucleotides outside the gene matches: 10. The CDR3 sequence: CASSLGDRRGGTEAFF. The CDR3 DNA follows: TGTGCCAGCAGCTTAGGGGACAGAAGGGGGGGTACTGAAGCTTTCTTT.

The chain is built from TRBV7-7 and TRBJ2-5, with D tentatively TRBD2 (6 bases). V was shortened by 5 bases and J by 0 bases, with 16 bases between the two germline ends. Germline V lookup: CDR1 SSHAT, CDR2 FNYEAQ (reference sequence). This CDR3 region has 16 residues. CDR3 residues: CASSRYGGSYQETQYF. In DNA form, the CDR3 reads TGTGCCAGCAGCCGTTACGGGGGATCCTACCAAGAGACCCAGTACTTC.

DNA of the CDR3: TGCGCCAGCACCAAAGAACCCAACAGCCCGGATACGCAGTATTTT. Translation: CASTKEPNSPDTQYF. This chain joins TRBV4-1 and TRBJ2-3, with D unresolved. V gave up 7 bases and J gave up 6 bases, with 20 bases separating them. The CDR3 spans 15 residues. Germline assignment: CDR1 MGHRA and CDR2 YSYEKL.

The chain combines TRBV24-1 with TRBJ2-5, with 8 bases lining up with TRBD1. This CDR3 is 15 amino acids long. V lost 3 bases, J lost 4 bases, and 6 bases stayed unmatched. Germline CDR1 and CDR2: KGHDR and SFDVKD. CDR3 in amino acids: CATSDHGQGRETQYF. DNA for the CDR3: TGTGCCACCAGTGATCATGGACAGGGTCGAGAGACCCAGTACTTC.

Only a few counts were recorded for this clonotype. This chain joins TRBV18 and TRBJ2-7; TRBD2 might be the D (6 bases). This CDR3 comprises 17 residues. Trimming removed 2 bases at V and 3 bases at J, with 20 bases between. CDR1 KGHSH and CDR2 LQKENI come from the germline V gene. Here the CDR3 DNA reads TGTGCCAGCTCACCAAAGGTGGGGGGACCCCGGGTCTACGAGCAGTACTTC. Translated, it gives CASSPKVGGPRVYEQYF.

The chain couples TRBV6-1 to TRBJ2-7; 8 nucleotides align to TRBD1. Germline CDR1 is MNHNS and CDR2 is SASEGT. The CDR3 sequence is 13 residues long. V trimming: 6 bases; J trimming: 5 bases; junction bases outside the gene matches: 6. Written as DNA, the CDR3 is TGTGCCAGCAGACGAGGACAGGGCCACGAGCAGTACTTC. Amino acid sequence: CASRRGQGHEQYF.

At least ten counts were recorded for this clonotype. The gene calls are TRBV27 and TRBJ1-2, with TRBD1 as a possible D gene (6 bases). V was trimmed by 2 bases and J by 2 bases, leaving 12 bases between them. The V gene's germline CDR1 is MNHEY and CDR2 SMNVEV (reference sequence). The CDR3 runs to 15 residues. This chain's CDR3 is CASSLAAGANYGYTF. CDR3 in DNA: TGTGCCAGCAGTTTAGCAGCAGGGGCCAACTATGGCTACACCTTC.

This clonotype was counted only a few times. The chain carries TRBV4-3 and TRBJ2-2, with D perhaps being TRBD1 or TRBD2 (6 bases each). The CDR3 extends over 16 amino acids. Germline CDR1 reads LGHNA; CDR2 reads YSLEER. Deletions cut 4 bases from V and 1 base from J, with 13 bases between. The CDR3 sequence is CASSPEGGQNTGELFF. The CDR3 DNA follows: TGCGCCAGCAGCCCAGAGGGGGGACAGAACACCGGGGAGCTGTTTTTT.

V gene TRBV2 combines with J gene TRBJ1-6; 8 nucleotides match TRBD1. Germline V gene data show CDR1 as SNHLY and CDR2 as FYNNEI. V gave up 5 bases and J gave up 14 bases; unmatched junction bases: 8. CDR3 size: 13 residues. For the CDR3, the DNA is TGTGCCAGCAGTAGGCAGGGGGCCCGCACCCTCCACTTT. Translation gives CASSRQGARTLHF.

This clonotype was counted a few times. V and J are TRBV6-2 or TRBV6-3 and TRBJ1-1, with a weak D call TRBD1 (5 bases). The CDR3 is 15 residues long. Germline CDR1 is MNHEY and CDR2 is SVGEGT. V was pared by 5 bases and J by 5 bases, with 18 bases between. CDR3 region: CASSRFAGLSTEAFF. The CDR3, as DNA: TGTGCCAGCAGTCGGTTCGCAGGGTTGAGTACTGAAGCTTTCTTT.

V is TRBV12-3 or TRBV12-4 and J is TRBJ2-6; D may be TRBD1 or TRBD2 (5 bases each). The CDR3 contains 17 residues. V was trimmed by 6 bases and J by 5 bases, leaving 20 bases between them. The CDR3 DNA follows: TGTGCCAGCAGCTCCGGGACGGACGCCTGGAGGGCCAACGTCCTGACTTTC. Its protein is CASSSGTDAWRANVLTF.

This clonotype was seen only a few times. The chain is built from TRBV7-9 and TRBJ1-1; no firm D call. The CDR3 runs to 12 residues. From germline, CDR1 is SEHNR and CDR2 FQNEAQ (reference sequence). Between the trimmed V and J ends, which lost 1 base and 6 bases, there was a span of 6 bases. The CDR3 is CASSLVVAEAFF. CDR3 DNA: TGTGCCAGCAGCTTAGTAGTTGCTGAAGCTTTCTTT.